The 28 T cell receptor beta chains given below trace back to one sample, sequenced in a study of T cell changes during pregnancy in multiple sclerosis. The protocol was immunoSEQ multiplex PCR, while the TCRdb copy is restricted to in-frame clones and leaves out a portion. The data hold over 50,000 clones, with 89% observed a single time. Material: peripheral blood, obtained after pregnancy. Receptor source: a female donor with multiple sclerosis, enrolled in a pregnancy study.

V usage is TRBV7-8 and J usage is TRBJ1-3, with 7 positions matching TRBD1. Germline CDR1 is SGHVS and CDR2 is FQNEAQ. The V gene end was trimmed by 7 bases and the J gene end by 0 bases; junction bases not matched to a gene: 12. The CDR3 is 17 amino acids. CDR3 sequence reads: CASKKDRARDSGNTIYF. The CDR3 DNA sequence: TGTGCCAGCAAAAAAGACAGGGCCCGGGACTCTGGAAACACCATATATTTT. Supplemented by reference TRBV7-8 and TRBJ1-3, the full variable domain reads GAGVSQSPRYKVAKRGQDVALRCDPISGHVSLFWYQQALGQGPEFLTYFQNEAQLDKSGLPSDRFFAERPEGSVSTLKIQRTQQEDSAVYLCASKKDRARDSGNTIYFGEGSWLTVV.

The J gene is TRBJ2-5, the V gene TRBV7-2; 8 bases align to TRBD2. Germline CDR1 and CDR2: SGHTA and FQGNSA. The CDR3 totals 16 residues. The V segment lost 4 bases and the J segment 5 bases; nucleotides outside the gene matches: 12. Written as DNA, the CDR3 is TGTGCCAGCAGCTACCGGGGGGGGCAGGGAGGGGAGACCCAGTACTTC. Residues: CASSYRGGQGGETQYF.

The chain joins TRBV2 to TRBJ1-1; 8 nucleotides agree with TRBD1. This CDR3 region has 15 residues. Germline assignment: CDR1 SNHLY and CDR2 FYNNEI. Trimming at V came to 3 bases and at J to 7 bases, leaving 10 bases not matched to a gene. CDR3 loop: CASSESRGTGDEAFF. The CDR3, as DNA: TGTGCCAGCAGTGAGAGCCGGGGGACAGGAGATGAAGCTTTCTTT.

This chain joins TRBV4-3 and TRBJ1-2; D ambiguous. CDR1 is LGHNA and CDR2 is YSLEER in the germline V gene. Trimming shortened V by 0 bases and J by 8 bases, and 16 bases separated the two germline ends. There are 15 residues in the CDR3. CDR3 region: CASSQDPRGEMGYTF. The DNA of the CDR3 is TGCGCCAGCAGCCAAGATCCTCGGGGAGAAATGGGCTACACCTTC.

The gene calls are TRBV21-1 and TRBJ1-5; the table's D call TRBD1 went unverified against the DNA. TRBV21-1 counts as a pseudogene. CDR3 length: 17 residues. CDR3 region: CASSKEDRGPSYQPQHF. In nucleotides, the CDR3 is TGTGCCAGCAGCAAAGAGGACAGGGGTCCTTCGTATCAGCCCCAGCATTTT.

CDR3 residues: CASSPPGRGNTEAFF. In DNA form, the CDR3 reads TGTGCCAGCAGTCCCCCCGGTAGGGGAAACACTGAAGCTTTCTTT. The genes are TRBV28 and TRBJ1-1; D may be TRBD1 (5 bases). CDR1 and CDR2 (germline): MDHEN, SYDVKM. The length of the CDR3 is 15 residues. The ends were cut back, 5 bases at V and 2 bases at J, with 15 bases in the middle.

The chain joins TRBV30 to TRBJ1-2; perhaps TRBD1 as D (5 bases). The CDR3 covers 11 residues. The V end lost 2 bases, the J end lost 10 bases, and 11 bases lay between the germline ends. CDR1 GTSNPN and CDR2 SVGIG come from the germline V gene (reference sequence). CDR3 loop: CAWSLGGAYTF. Written as DNA, the CDR3 is TGTGCCTGGAGTCTAGGAGGGGCCTACACCTTC.

The V gene is TRBV29-1, the J gene TRBJ1-1; D ambiguous. CDR3 size: 10 residues. Trimming removed 5 bases from V and 4 bases from J, with 5 bases in between. Germline CDR1 reads SQVTM; CDR2 reads ANQGSEA. The CDR3 coding sequence is TGCAGCGTTCGGGGCACTGAAGCTTTCTTT. Its protein product is CSVRGTEAFF.

The V and J genes are TRBV15 and TRBJ1-3, with TRBD1 identical over 7 bases. Germline V gene lookup returns CDR1 LNHNV and CDR2 YYDKDF (reference sequence). The J segment lost 0 bases and the V segment lost 4 bases, leaving 3 bases of the junction unmatched. The CDR3 is 15 residues long. The CDR3 protein is CATSTGQSSGNTIYF. Here the CDR3 DNA reads TGTGCCACCAGCACGGGACAGAGCTCTGGAAACACCATATATTTT.

The rearrangement links TRBV5-8 to TRBJ1-4; D may be TRBD1 (6 bases). V lost 2 bases and J 4 bases, leaving 9 bases between the germline ends. The germline CDR1 and CDR2 sequences are SGHTS and YDEGEE. The length of the CDR3 is 14 residues. As DNA, the CDR3 is TGTGCCAGCAGCTTCCGACAGGTTAATGAAAAACTGTTTTTT. Encoded protein: CASSFRQVNEKLFF.

The rearrangement joins TRBV6-1 to TRBJ1-6; the match to TRBD1 covers 7 bases. Germline-derived CDR1 and CDR2 are MNHNS and SASEGT. The length of the CDR3 is 13 residues. V gave up 9 bases and J gave up 9 bases; unmatched junction bases: 8. This CDR3 reads CASSDRLTSPLHF. The CDR3 DNA reads TGTGCCAGTTCGGACAGGCTGACTTCACCCCTCCACTTT.

V gene TRBV30 combines with J gene TRBJ2-5; no firm D call. Trimming stripped 5 bases from V and 5 bases from J, with 12 bases between. This CDR3 region has 12 residues. CDR1 is GTSNPN, CDR2 SVGIG, per germline (reference sequence). CDR3 amino acids: CAWGATPETQYF. The CDR3 DNA sequence: TGTGCCTGGGGAGCCACCCCGGAGACCCAGTACTTC.

V is TRBV2 and J is TRBJ1-1; D is unresolved. The length of the CDR3 is 13 residues. The germline V gene has CDR1 SNHLY and CDR2 FYNNEI. Trimming removed 2 bases at V and 4 bases at J, with 8 bases between. The CDR3 DNA reads as TGTGCCAGCAGTGAACAGAGACTCACTGAAGCTTTCTTT. It is translated as CASSEQRLTEAFF.

This sequence joins TRBV11-3 and TRBJ2-1; 9 bases line up with TRBD2. V shed 5 bases, J shed 3 bases, and the junction held 8 bases outside the gene matches. Germline V CDR1 and CDR2: SGHNT, YENEEA. This CDR3 region has 16 residues. CDR3 DNA: TGTGCCAGCAGCCCTTCAGCGGGGGGAGGCTACAATGAGCAGTTCTTC. This gives the protein CASSPSAGGGYNEQFF.

This chain links TRBV5-1 with TRBJ1-2; weak D call: TRBD1 (6 bases). The V gene's germline CDR1 is SGHRS and CDR2 YFSETQ. The V gene lost 1 base and the J gene lost 4 bases, with 14 bases spanning the gap. The length of the CDR3 is 15 residues. The CDR3, as DNA: TGCGCCAGCAGCTTGATCCCGGACAGCCCCTATGGCTACACCTTC. Its protein is CASSLIPDSPYGYTF.

The table lists this clone with a count of one. The chain recombines TRBV18 with TRBJ2-1, with 9 nucleotides matching TRBD1. With V trimmed by 2 bases and J by 6 bases, 14 bases remained unmatched. This CDR3 contains 18 residues. Germline V CDR1 and CDR2: KGHSH, LQKENI. The CDR3, as DNA: TGTGCCAGCTCACCAAGAGGACAGGGGATTATGTCGAGCAATGAGCAGTTCTTC. This codes for CASSPRGQGIMSSNEQFF.

This clone was counted a single time. V is TRBV7-9 and J is TRBJ2-1, with TRBD2 identical over 12 bases. Germline V lookup: CDR1 SEHNR, CDR2 FQNEAQ (reference sequence). The V segment lost 0 bases and the J segment 8 bases; nucleotides outside the gene matches: 5. This CDR3 comprises 16 residues. CDR3 region: CASSLALAGGFYEQFF. CDR3 nucleotide sequence: TGTGCCAGCAGCTTAGCCCTAGCGGGGGGGTTTTATGAGCAGTTCTTC.

The genes are TRBV6-1 and TRBJ2-5; TRBD2 matches at 13 bases. J gave up 5 bases and V 6 bases, and 6 bases lay outside the gene matches. There are 15 residues in the CDR3. Per the germline V gene, CDR1 is MNHNS and CDR2 is SASEGT. The CDR3 DNA sequence: TGTGCCAGCAGCCTTACTAGCGGGGGGGCGGAGACCCAGTACTTC. Encoded protein: CASSLTSGGAETQYF.

The rearrangement links TRBV6-6 to TRBJ2-5, with TRBD1 matching 8 bases. The CDR3 is 14 residues long. J lost 1 base, V lost 5 bases, and 3 bases had no gene match. CDR1 is MNHNY and CDR2 is SVGAGI in the germline V gene (reference sequence). Written as DNA, the CDR3 is TGTGCCAGCAGTATAGGGACAGGCCAAGAGACCCAGTACTTC. Encoded protein: CASSIGTGQETQYF.

The rearrangement joins TRBV9 to TRBJ1-6, with D maybe TRBD1 (6 bases). The V gene lost 0 bases and the J gene lost 9 bases, with 13 bases spanning the gap. The germline V gene encodes CDR1 SGDLS and CDR2 YYNGEE. The CDR3 loop spans 15 amino acids. This chain's CDR3 is CASSVDGGGGSPLHF. In DNA, the CDR3 is TGTGCCAGCAGCGTAGATGGGGGCGGGGGTTCACCCCTCCACTTT.

The rearrangement uses TRBV9 and TRBJ2-2, with D uncertain. The CDR3 has 12 amino acids. The germline gives CDR1 SGDLS, CDR2 YYNGEE. V gave up 2 bases and J gave up 5 bases, with 4 bases separating them. For the CDR3, the DNA is TGTGCCAGCAGCGTTTCAACCGGGGAGCTGTTTTTT. This translates into CASSVSTGELFF.

This sequence joins TRBV6-1 and TRBJ2-7; D is undetermined. Between the trimmed V and J ends, which lost 3 bases and 5 bases, there was a span of 8 bases. Germline-derived CDR1 and CDR2 are MNHNS and SASEGT. The CDR3 is made up of 12 amino acids. The CDR3 spells CASSEAFNEQYF. In DNA form, the CDR3 reads TGTGCCAGCAGTGAGGCTTTTAACGAGCAGTACTTC.

Written as DNA, the CDR3 is TGCGCCAGCAGCGTTACGGGACAGTCCTACGAGCAGTACTTC. Translated: CASSVTGQSYEQYF. The chain couples TRBV5-1 to TRBJ2-7, with 7 bases lining up with TRBD1. Trimming removed 4 bases from V and 1 base from J; junction bases left unmatched: 5. CDR1 is SGHRS and CDR2 is YFSETQ in the germline V gene. The CDR3 loop spans 14 amino acids. The full variable domain, rest sourced from reference TRBV5-1 and TRBJ2-7, is KAGVTQTPRYLIKTRGQQVTLSCSPISGHRSVSWYQQTPGQGLQFLFEYFSETQRNKGNFPGRFSGRQFSNSRSEMNVSTLELGDSALYLCASSVTGQSYEQYFGPGTRLTVT.

The chain has TRBV7-2 and TRBJ2-7, with TRBD2 matching over 12 bases. The CDR3 is 16 residues long. The germline V gene encodes CDR1 SGHTA and CDR2 FQGNSA. V lost 6 bases and J lost 4; bases outside the gene matches: 10. In DNA, the CDR3 is TGTGCCAGCAGTTCTGCTAGCGGGGGGGCCATGTACGAGCAGTACTTC. As protein: CASSSASGGAMYEQYF.

This chain uses TRBV29-1 with TRBJ1-2; TRBD1 is a possible D gene (5 bases). The CDR3 covers 13 residues. From germline, CDR1 is SQVTM and CDR2 ANQGSEA. V was pared by 6 bases and J by 3 bases, with 14 bases between. The CDR3 DNA reads as TGCAGCGTCGCCGGGGGGGAGCACTATGGCTACACCTTC. Amino acid sequence: CSVAGGEHYGYTF.

J is TRBJ1-5 and V is TRBV29-1; possibly TRBD1 for D (5 bases). Germline CDR1 and CDR2: SQVTM and ANQGSEA. The V end was cut by 5 bases, the J end by 3 bases, with 11 bases between. This CDR3 has 13 amino acids. The CDR3 loop is CSVSAGHNQPQHF. As DNA, the CDR3 is TGCAGCGTTTCGGCAGGGCACAATCAGCCCCAGCATTTT.

The rearrangement uses TRBV7-2 and TRBJ1-2; 9 nucleotides align to TRBD1. V was clipped by 5 bases and J by 0 bases; unmatched bases: 10. The CDR3 length is 17 residues. In germline, CDR1 is SGHTA, CDR2 FQGNSA. The CDR3 reads CASSLWTGASANYGYTF. CDR3 nucleotides: TGTGCCAGCAGCCTTTGGACAGGGGCCTCAGCTAACTATGGCTACACCTTC.

V gene TRBV7-6 combines with J gene TRBJ1-3; D uncertain. Germline V gene data show CDR1 as SGHVS and CDR2 as FNYEAQ. The V and J ends lost 1 base and 9 bases respectively, with 10 bases between them. The CDR3 has 13 residues. CDR3 nucleotides: TGTGCCAGCAGCTTAGTCGGAGAGCGCACCATATATTTT. It codes for CASSLVGERTIYF.